This TCR beta chain was captured by sequencing in a study of OX40 agonist ivuxolimab in advanced cancers. Overall study results and limits: At 0.1-3.0 mg/kg, partial responders had clonal expansion among the lowest observed. At 0.1 to 3.0 mg/kg, clonal expansion of CD4+ and CD8+ blood T cells had occurred by week 6. On average, CD8+ T cells showed a greater number of expanded clones than CD4+.

A word on this clone: What it binds is not known.

The CDR3 length is 16 residues. Losses at the gene ends were 6 bases for V and 7 bases for J; bases not matched to a gene: 11. Germline CDR1 and CDR2: LNHDA and SQIVND (reference sequence). Data came from immunoSEQ multiplex PCR; TCRdb stores just in-frame clones and leaves some out. The sample includes under 40,000 clones, 65% to 90% seen only once; the top ten take around 1.4%. The clonotype was recovered from an adult with an advanced solid tumor such as melanoma, head and neck, liver or kidney cancer. The specimen comprised CD4+ or CD8+ T cells sorted from blood, sampled in a trial of the OX40 agonist ivuxolimab. The rearrangement uses TRBV19 and TRBJ2-2; 10 positions agree with TRBD2. This CDR3 reads CASRGVSGRNNGELFF. DNA for the CDR3: TGTGCCAGTAGAGGGGTTAGCGGGAGGAATAACGGGGAGCTGTTTTTT. The entire variable domain, with the rest obtained from reference TRBV19 and TRBJ2-2, is as follows: DGGITQSPKYLFRKEGQNVTLSCEQNLNHDAMYWYRQDPGQGLRLIYYSQIVNDFQKGDIAEGYSVSREKKESFPLTVTSAQKNPTAFYLCASRGVSGRNNGELFFGEGSRLTVL.